Described below is a single T cell receptor (beta chain) sequence and its context. This clonotype turned up a few times. There is no known antigen for this receptor. The record has no base qualities; no much larger clone is one base away. TCRdb lists the instrument as Illumina NovaSeq 6000. TCRalpha and TCRbeta cDNA libraries were constructed by 5'RACE with constant-segment primers, with sample barcodes and unique molecular identifiers being introduced. RNA was extracted from every sample with Trizol reagent. Amplification of the libraries took two PCR steps, and the second step added a second sample barcode plus Illumina TruSeq adapters. Sequencing of the libraries was done on an Illumina NovaSeq, producing 2 x 150 bp paired-end reads. The authors' pipeline ran thus. Reads were demultiplexed and collapsed into UMI-guided consensus sequences with migec v1.2.7. Using mixcr v2.1.11, UMI consensuses were aligned to TRA and TRB V and J templates and then assembled into clonotypes. Expanded or contracted clonotypes were those called significant by both edgeR and NoisET, with noise models trained on biological replicates. For edgeR calls, the cutoffs were a false discovery rate-adjusted p below 0.01 and a log2 fold-change threshold of 1. As an exploratory analysis of dynamics, PCA with hierarchical clustering was applied to max-normalized trajectories of the 1000 most abundant clonotypes. Each responding clone was given a CD4 or CD8 phenotype based on the CD4+ and CD8+ repertoires, which had been sequenced separately. The public reads were quality trimmed at Q25 with fastp and then assembled into clones with MiXCR by TCRdb, keeping productive beta chains. Identical CDR3 protein sequences are pooled into one entry, listed with their most common genes and DNA. TCRdb's processing, not the authors' own work, is the source of the V and J calls. The sample contains 260,000 or so distinct CDR3 sequences, 16% of them found a single time. 20% to 25% of the sample lies in the top ten.

This entry belongs to a study of T-cell memory formation after mild COVID-19 (dated by TCRdb to the early 2020s). The study in broad terms: Most TCR sequence clusters were specific to one of the two donors. Two young, previously healthy adult volunteers made up the cohort, one male and one female. In two donors, T-cell clones that expanded and contracted after mild COVID-19 were followed by sequencing TCRalpha and TCRbeta repertoires longitudinally. Here is what the overall study found, with its caveats: Some responding clones were found in pre-infection memory, which suggests that pre-existing cross-reactive memory T cells took part in the SARS-CoV-2 response. The study included only a couple of mild cases, and larger cohorts that include severe cases with pre-infection samples were judged to be necessary. Whether the second-wave clones peaking on day 37 were SARS-CoV-2 specific was not confirmed. From day 15 to 85, contracting clones showed balanced CD4/CD8 phenotypes, whereas a second wave of clones that expanded from day 15 to 37 leaned towards CD4+. Contracting CD4+ clones appeared mostly in the CM and EM memory subsets, whereas CD8+ clones were enriched in EMRA.

Reading the germline V gene gives CDR1 LGHNA and CDR2 YSLEER. V is cut by 2 bases and J by 5 bases, and the space between the germline ends is 16 bases. From its cysteine to its phenylalanine, the CDR3 spans 16 amino acids. Just CDR3 DNA is preserved here, 48 bases in frame from base 1. Ficoll-Paque density gradient centrifugation was used to isolate PBMCs. This receptor was taken from a man aged 18 to 29 who had mild COVID-19 (a few samples of this study predate the infection). The sample titles of this study are shuffled in the database, so cell type and time point are left out; the donor was told from shared clones. Sequenced material: PBMCs or a T cell subset sorted from them (not recorded which). The V and J segments used are TRBV4-3 and TRBJ2-1; the D element could tentatively be TRBD1 or TRBD2, as 6 bases agree for each. The CDR3 amino acid sequence is: CASSQQGRGRHNEQFF. The sequenced DNA is TGCGCCAGCAGCCAACAGGGACGGGGGCGCCACAATGAGCAGTTCTTC.